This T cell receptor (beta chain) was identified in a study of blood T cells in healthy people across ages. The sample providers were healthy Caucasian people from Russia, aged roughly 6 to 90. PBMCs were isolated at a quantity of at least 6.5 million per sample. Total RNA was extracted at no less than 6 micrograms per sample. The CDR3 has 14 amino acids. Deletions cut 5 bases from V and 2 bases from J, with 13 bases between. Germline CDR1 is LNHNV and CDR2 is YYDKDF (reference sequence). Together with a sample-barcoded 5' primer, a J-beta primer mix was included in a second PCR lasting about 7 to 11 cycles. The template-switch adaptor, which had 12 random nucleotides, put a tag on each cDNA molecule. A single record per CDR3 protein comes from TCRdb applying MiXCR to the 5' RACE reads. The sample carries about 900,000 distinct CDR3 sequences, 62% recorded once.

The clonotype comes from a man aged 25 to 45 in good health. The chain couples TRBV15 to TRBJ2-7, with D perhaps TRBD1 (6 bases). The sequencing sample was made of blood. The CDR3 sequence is CATSSGDRPYEQYF. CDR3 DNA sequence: TGTGCCACCAGCTCAGGAGACAGGCCCTACGAGCAGTACTTC. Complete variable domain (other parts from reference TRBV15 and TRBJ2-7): DAMVIQNPRYQVTQFGKPVTLSCSQTLNHNVMYWYQQKSSQAPKLLFHYYDKDFNNEADTPDNFQSRRPNTSFCFLDIRSPGLGDTAMYLCATSSGDRPYEQYFGPGTRLTVT.